These T cell receptor beta chains were read from a single sample in a study of regulatory T cells in long-lasting Graves disease. Via MiXCR, TCRdb re-called the multiplex PCR reads, giving one row per CDR3 protein. The table lists around 320,000 distinct CDR3 sequences, around 17% of them singletons. These data also featured in a second study, about T cells in Graves' hyperthyroidism and ophthalmopathy.

The sample consisted of peripheral blood mononuclear cells (PBMCs), taken at new diagnosis, from a patient treated with antithyroid drugs. These receptors were collected from a middle-aged man with Graves disease. The CDR3 runs from the conserved cysteine through the conserved F or W. Fields, in order: V gene, D gene, clone size, J gene, CDR3 DNA, CDR3 protein. D genes are given only for firm matches. A row's size may be missing; if present it is once, few, many or a size class.

v_call: TRBV25-1; d_call: .; clone_size: many; j_call: TRBJ2-1; cdr3_nt: TGTGCCAGCAGTGAACCCCAAGGACTCAGCTCCTACAATGAGCAGTTCTTC; cdr3_aa: CASSEPQGLSSYNEQFF
v_call: TRBV24-1; d_call: .; clone_size: .; j_call: TRBJ2-3; cdr3_nt: TGTGCCACCAGTGATATATCAGATACGCAGTATTTT; cdr3_aa: CATSDISDTQYF
v_call: TRBV7-2; d_call: TRBD2; clone_size: many; j_call: TRBJ2-5; cdr3_nt: TGTGCCAGCAGCCTCCTTAGGTCTAGCGGGGGTGGAGAGACCCAGTACTTC; cdr3_aa: CASSLLRSSGGGETQYF
v_call: TRBV20-1; d_call: TRBD2; clone_size: .; j_call: TRBJ2-1; cdr3_nt: TGCAGTGCTAGAAAAAGCGGGGGTACGGTCCGCGAGCAGTTCTTC; cdr3_aa: CSARKSGGTVREQFF
v_call: TRBV3-1; d_call: TRBD2; clone_size: many; j_call: TRBJ2-1; cdr3_nt: TGTGCCAGCAGCTATAGCGGGGGGCTCTCCTACAATGAGCAGTTCTTC; cdr3_aa: CASSYSGGLSYNEQFF
v_call: TRBV6-1; d_call: .; clone_size: many; j_call: TRBJ1-5; cdr3_nt: TGTGCCAGCAGCAATCAGCCCCAGCATTTT; cdr3_aa: CASSNQPQHF
v_call: TRBV4-1; d_call: .; clone_size: few; j_call: TRBJ2-7; cdr3_nt: TGCGCCAGCAGCCAAGAGGACTTTTCCTACGAGCAGTACTTC; cdr3_aa: CASSQEDFSYEQYF
v_call: TRBV12-3/TRBV12-4; d_call: .; clone_size: many; j_call: TRBJ2-5; cdr3_nt: TGTGCCAGCAGTTTCGGGCCCGAAGAGACCCAGTACTTC; cdr3_aa: CASSFGPEETQYF
v_call: TRBV3-1; d_call: .; clone_size: many; j_call: TRBJ2-1; cdr3_nt: TGTGCCAGCAGCCAAGTGGGGGGCGAGGATGAGCAGTTCTTC; cdr3_aa: CASSQVGGEDEQFF
v_call: TRBV7-3; d_call: .; clone_size: many; j_call: TRBJ2-1; cdr3_nt: TGTGCCAGCAGCGCGGGGACATCTTCCTACAATGAGCAGTTCTTC; cdr3_aa: CASSAGTSSYNEQFF
v_call: TRBV19; d_call: .; clone_size: .; j_call: TRBJ2-5; cdr3_nt: TGTGCCAGTAGTAGGGGGGTTTCGGTTGAGACCCAGTACTTC; cdr3_aa: CASSRGVSVETQYF
v_call: TRBV5-6; d_call: TRBD2; clone_size: many; j_call: TRBJ2-7; cdr3_nt: TGTGCCAGCAGCTACGGTACTAGCGGGGGCTCCTACGAGCAGTACTTC; cdr3_aa: CASSYGTSGGSYEQYF
v_call: TRBV5-6; d_call: .; clone_size: few; j_call: TRBJ2-2; cdr3_nt: TGTGCCACCATTGGGCCCGGGGAGCTGTTTTTT; cdr3_aa: CATIGPGELFF
v_call: TRBV20-1; d_call: TRBD1; clone_size: many; j_call: TRBJ2-7; cdr3_nt: TGCAGTGCTACAACGCGGACAGGGGGGGACGAGCAGTACTTC; cdr3_aa: CSATTRTGGDEQYF
v_call: TRBV4-3; d_call: .; clone_size: many; j_call: TRBJ2-7; cdr3_nt: TGCGCCAGCAGCCAAGATTTTTTGCGGGGTGACGAGCAGTACTTC; cdr3_aa: CASSQDFLRGDEQYF
v_call: TRBV2; d_call: .; clone_size: many; j_call: TRBJ1-4; cdr3_nt: TGTGCCAGCAGGCCCGATAGCGTAAAACTGTTTTTT; cdr3_aa: CASRPDSVKLFF
v_call: TRBV7-9; d_call: .; clone_size: many; j_call: TRBJ2-5; cdr3_nt: TGTGCCAGCAGCTTAGCACGGACCCAAGAGACCCAGTACTTC; cdr3_aa: CASSLARTQETQYF
v_call: TRBV27; d_call: .; clone_size: many; j_call: TRBJ1-3; cdr3_nt: TGTGCCAGCAGTCCCCAGGGATTCTCTGGAAACACCATATATTTT; cdr3_aa: CASSPQGFSGNTIYF
v_call: TRBV24-1; d_call: TRBD2; clone_size: many; j_call: TRBJ2-5; cdr3_nt: TGTGCCACCAGTGACCCGGGACTAGCGGATGGAGAGACCCAGTACTTC; cdr3_aa: CATSDPGLADGETQYF
v_call: TRBV20-1; d_call: TRBD1; clone_size: many; j_call: TRBJ2-3; cdr3_nt: TGCAGTGCCCCGAGACAGGGGGGTACAGATACGCAGTATTTT; cdr3_aa: CSAPRQGGTDTQYF
v_call: TRBV20-1; d_call: .; clone_size: .; j_call: TRBJ1-6; cdr3_nt: TGCAGTGCTAGAGAGCTGACCCGGACATCTGATAATTCACCCCTCCACTTT; cdr3_aa: CSARELTRTSDNSPLHF
v_call: TRBV28; d_call: .; clone_size: few; j_call: TRBJ2-2; cdr3_nt: TGTGCCAGCAGTTTATTAGGGAGAACCACCGGGGAGCTGTTTTTT; cdr3_aa: CASSLLGRTTGELFF
v_call: TRBV3-1; d_call: .; clone_size: many; j_call: TRBJ2-1; cdr3_nt: TGTGCCAGCAGCCAAGCCACTGTGGGTTACAATGAGCAGTTCTTC; cdr3_aa: CASSQATVGYNEQFF
v_call: TRBV5-1; d_call: TRBD1; clone_size: many; j_call: TRBJ2-5; cdr3_nt: TGCGCCAGCAGCTCGGGGGGGACAGGGGGCGAAGAGACCCAGTACTTC; cdr3_aa: CASSSGGTGGEETQYF
v_call: TRBV7-2; d_call: .; clone_size: many; j_call: TRBJ2-1; cdr3_nt: TGTGCCAGCAGCTTAGCTCAGGACAATGAGCAGTTCTTC; cdr3_aa: CASSLAQDNEQFF
v_call: TRBV27; d_call: .; clone_size: many; j_call: TRBJ1-2; cdr3_nt: TGTGCCAGCAGTACAGGACTGGGTAGAGGATATGGCTACACCTTC; cdr3_aa: CASSTGLGRGYGYTF
v_call: TRBV30; d_call: .; clone_size: few; j_call: TRBJ2-2; cdr3_nt: TGTGCCTGGAGTTCGGACATTATCACCGGGGAGCTGTTTTTT; cdr3_aa: CAWSSDIITGELFF
v_call: TRBV20-1; d_call: TRBD2; clone_size: .; j_call: TRBJ2-7; cdr3_nt: TGCAGTGCCCCCGCTAGCGGCGCCTACGAGCAGTACTTC; cdr3_aa: CSAPASGAYEQYF
v_call: TRBV5-5; d_call: TRBD1; clone_size: many; j_call: TRBJ2-1; cdr3_nt: TGTGCCAGCAGCTTGTTCGGACAGGGATACAATGAGCAGTTCTTC; cdr3_aa: CASSLFGQGYNEQFF
v_call: TRBV10-3; d_call: .; clone_size: .; j_call: TRBJ2-1; cdr3_nt: TGTGCCATCAGTGAGTCGCGGCAGGACAATGAGCAGTTCTTC; cdr3_aa: CAISESRQDNEQFF
v_call: TRBV28; d_call: .; clone_size: many; j_call: TRBJ1-5; cdr3_nt: TGTGCCAGCAGTTTACCGGTGCAGCCCCAGCATTTT; cdr3_aa: CASSLPVQPQHF
v_call: TRBV7-3; d_call: .; clone_size: .; j_call: TRBJ2-1; cdr3_nt: TGTGCCAGCAGCTTTAGCTTGGGAGAGCAGTTCTTC; cdr3_aa: CASSFSLGEQFF
v_call: TRBV5-5; d_call: TRBD1; clone_size: few; j_call: TRBJ2-7; cdr3_nt: TGTGCCAGCAGCTTATCCGGGACAGCTCTCTACGAGCAGTACTTC; cdr3_aa: CASSLSGTALYEQYF
v_call: TRBV28; d_call: .; clone_size: many; j_call: TRBJ1-2; cdr3_nt: TGTGCCAGCAGTCCACCGGGACGGAGCTATGGCTACACCTTC; cdr3_aa: CASSPPGRSYGYTF
v_call: TRBV5-1; d_call: .; clone_size: few; j_call: TRBJ2-1; cdr3_nt: TGCGCCAGCAGCTTAAGAACAGGGTTTAATGAGCAGTTCTTC; cdr3_aa: CASSLRTGFNEQFF
v_call: TRBV20-1; d_call: .; clone_size: .; j_call: TRBJ1-3; cdr3_nt: TGCAGTGCCCCGGACCGAAAAAACACCATATATTTT; cdr3_aa: CSAPDRKNTIYF
v_call: TRBV12-3/TRBV12-4; d_call: .; clone_size: few; j_call: TRBJ2-1; cdr3_nt: TGTGCCAGCAGTTTAGATATTGGGGCTGAGCAGTTCTTC; cdr3_aa: CASSLDIGAEQFF
v_call: TRBV5-1; d_call: TRBD2; clone_size: .; j_call: TRBJ2-5; cdr3_nt: TGCGCCAGCAGCGTACCTAGCGGGGGGGCCCCTGAGACCCAGTACTTC; cdr3_aa: CASSVPSGGAPETQYF
v_call: TRBV5-1; d_call: TRBD2; clone_size: many; j_call: TRBJ2-1; cdr3_nt: TGCGCCAGCAGTTCTAGCGGGGAGTTTTACAATGAGCAGTTCTTC; cdr3_aa: CASSSSGEFYNEQFF
v_call: TRBV9; d_call: .; clone_size: many; j_call: TRBJ2-7; cdr3_nt: TGTGCCAGCAGCGTAGGGTCGCACTACGAGCAGTACTTC; cdr3_aa: CASSVGSHYEQYF
v_call: TRBV12-3/TRBV12-4; d_call: .; clone_size: many; j_call: TRBJ2-7; cdr3_nt: TGTGCCAGCAGCCCCAAGGGAGCCTACGAGCAGTACTTC; cdr3_aa: CASSPKGAYEQYF
v_call: TRBV24-1; d_call: .; clone_size: .; j_call: TRBJ2-1; cdr3_nt: TGTGCCACCAGTCGTTACAGGGTGGATGAGCAGTTCTTC; cdr3_aa: CATSRYRVDEQFF
v_call: TRBV2; d_call: .; clone_size: .; j_call: TRBJ2-1; cdr3_nt: TGTGCCAGCAATGGCAGGGGCAACAATGAGCAGTTCTTC; cdr3_aa: CASNGRGNNEQFF
v_call: TRBV3-1; d_call: .; clone_size: many; j_call: TRBJ2-3; cdr3_nt: TGTGCCAGCAGCCAAGTTTTCGGAAGCGATACGCAGTATTTT; cdr3_aa: CASSQVFGSDTQYF
v_call: TRBV29-1; d_call: TRBD1; clone_size: many; j_call: TRBJ1-1; cdr3_nt: TGCAGCGTCCGGACAGGGCTGAACACTGAAGCTTTCTTT; cdr3_aa: CSVRTGLNTEAFF
v_call: TRBV2; d_call: TRBD2; clone_size: few; j_call: TRBJ2-1; cdr3_nt: TGTGCCAGCAGTGTCGGTAGCGGGGGGGCCTATGAGCAGTTCTTC; cdr3_aa: CASSVGSGGAYEQFF
v_call: TRBV4-2; d_call: TRBD1; clone_size: many; j_call: TRBJ1-1; cdr3_nt: TGTGCCAGCGCCGTTGGCGGGACAGGGCTGAACACTGAAGCTTTCTTT; cdr3_aa: CASAVGGTGLNTEAFF
v_call: TRBV29-1; d_call: .; clone_size: many; j_call: TRBJ2-5; cdr3_nt: TGCAGCGTTGATCGACAGCAAGAGACCCAGTACTTC; cdr3_aa: CSVDRQQETQYF
v_call: TRBV24-1; d_call: .; clone_size: few; j_call: TRBJ2-3; cdr3_nt: TGTGCCACCAGTGATGAGCTTGAGGGACCCCAGAGCACAGATACGCAGTATTTT; cdr3_aa: CATSDELEGPQSTDTQYF
v_call: TRBV7-9; d_call: .; clone_size: many; j_call: TRBJ2-7; cdr3_nt: TGTGCCAGCAGCTTAGAGTGGGGGGACAGCCTGAACGAGCAGTACTTC; cdr3_aa: CASSLEWGDSLNEQYF
v_call: TRBV7-8; d_call: .; clone_size: many; j_call: TRBJ2-1; cdr3_nt: TGTGCCAGCAGCTTATCTAGCGAGGGGAATGAGCAGTTCTTC; cdr3_aa: CASSLSSEGNEQFF